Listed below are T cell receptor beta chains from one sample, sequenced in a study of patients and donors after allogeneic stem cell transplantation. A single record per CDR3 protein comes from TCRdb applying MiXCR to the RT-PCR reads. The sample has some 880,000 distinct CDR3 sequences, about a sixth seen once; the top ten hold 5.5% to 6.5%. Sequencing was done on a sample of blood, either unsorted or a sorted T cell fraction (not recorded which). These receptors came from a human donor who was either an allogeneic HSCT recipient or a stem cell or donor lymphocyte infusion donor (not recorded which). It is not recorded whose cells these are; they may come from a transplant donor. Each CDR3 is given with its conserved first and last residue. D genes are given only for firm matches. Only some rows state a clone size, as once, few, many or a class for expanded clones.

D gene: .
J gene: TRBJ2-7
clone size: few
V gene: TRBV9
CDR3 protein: CASSVGASVRAISYEQYF
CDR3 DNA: TGTGCCAGCAGCGTAGGGGCCTCGGTTAGGGCTATCTCCTACGAGCAGTACTTC

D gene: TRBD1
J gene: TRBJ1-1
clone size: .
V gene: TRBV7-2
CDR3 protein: CAGGTERDTEAFF
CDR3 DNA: TGTGCCGGAGGGACAGAGAGAGACACTGAAGCTTTCTTT

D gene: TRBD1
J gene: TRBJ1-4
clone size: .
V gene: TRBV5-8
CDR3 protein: CASSRTGTGNEKLFF
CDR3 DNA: TGTGCCAGCAGCCGCACCGGGACAGGGAACGAAAAACTGTTTTTT

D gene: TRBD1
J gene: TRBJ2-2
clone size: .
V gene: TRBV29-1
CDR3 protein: CSVVGTGPNTGELFF
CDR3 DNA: TGCAGCGTCGTGGGGACAGGACCGAACACCGGGGAGCTGTTTTTT

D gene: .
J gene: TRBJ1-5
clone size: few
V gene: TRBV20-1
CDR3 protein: CSARDLGRDGPQHF
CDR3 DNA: TGCAGTGCTAGAGATTTAGGGAGGGATGGGCCCCAGCATTTT

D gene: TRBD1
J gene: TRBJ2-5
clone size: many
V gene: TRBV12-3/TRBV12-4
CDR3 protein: CASSRTGSETQYF
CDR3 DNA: TGTGCCAGCAGTCGGACAGGGTCAGAGACCCAGTACTTC

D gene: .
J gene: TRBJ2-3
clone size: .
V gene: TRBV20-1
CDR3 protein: CSAGTGAVIDTQYF
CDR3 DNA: TGCAGTGCTGGTACCGGGGCGGTAATAGATACGCAGTATTTT

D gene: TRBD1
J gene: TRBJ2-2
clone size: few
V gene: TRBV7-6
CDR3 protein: CASSLGSGTGGTGELFF
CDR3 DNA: TGTGCCAGCAGCTTAGGCTCGGGGACAGGTGGGACCGGGGAGCTGTTTTTT

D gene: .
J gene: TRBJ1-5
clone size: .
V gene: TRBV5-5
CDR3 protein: CASSLGVGSQPQHF
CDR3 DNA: TGTGCCAGCAGCTTGGGGGTGGGGAGTCAGCCCCAGCATTTT

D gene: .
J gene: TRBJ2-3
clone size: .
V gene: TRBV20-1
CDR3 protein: CSARDFGGREDPSTDTQYF
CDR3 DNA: TGCAGTGCTAGAGATTTTGGGGGCCGGGAGGATCCTAGCACAGATACGCAGTATTTT

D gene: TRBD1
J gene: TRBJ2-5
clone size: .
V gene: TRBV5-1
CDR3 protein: CASSAGDRVQETQYF
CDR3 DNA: TGCGCCAGCAGCGCTGGGGACAGGGTCCAAGAGACCCAGTACTTC

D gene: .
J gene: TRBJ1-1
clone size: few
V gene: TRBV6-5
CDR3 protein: CASYRVSTEAFF
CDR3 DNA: TGTGCCAGTTACAGGGTCTCCACTGAAGCTTTCTTT

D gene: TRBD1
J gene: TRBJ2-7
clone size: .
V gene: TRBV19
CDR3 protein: CASSIRDRGYEQYF
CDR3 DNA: TGTGCCAGTAGTATCCGGGACAGGGGCTACGAGCAGTACTTC

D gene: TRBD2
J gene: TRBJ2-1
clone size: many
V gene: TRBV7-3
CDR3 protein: CASSLGLAGGEQFF
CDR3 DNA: TGTGCCAGCAGCTTGGGACTAGCGGGGGGTGAGCAGTTCTTC

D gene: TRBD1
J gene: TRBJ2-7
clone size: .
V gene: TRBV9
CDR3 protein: CASSARGDSSYEQYF
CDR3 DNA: TGTGCCAGCAGCGCGCGAGGGGACAGTTCCTACGAGCAGTACTTC

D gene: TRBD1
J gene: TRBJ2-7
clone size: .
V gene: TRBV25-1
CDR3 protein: CASSFDRGFLYEQYF
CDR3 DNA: TGTGCCAGCAGTTTCGACAGGGGGTTTTTGTACGAGCAGTACTTC

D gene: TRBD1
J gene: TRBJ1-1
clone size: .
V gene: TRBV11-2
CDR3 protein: CASSLGQGADTEAFF
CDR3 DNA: TGTGCCAGCAGCTTAGGACAGGGGGCTGACACTGAAGCTTTCTTT

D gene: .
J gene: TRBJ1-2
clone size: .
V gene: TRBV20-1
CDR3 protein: CSATRRDRATNYGYTF
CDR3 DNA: TGCAGTGCAACGCGCCGGGACCGAGCCACTAACTATGGCTACACCTTC

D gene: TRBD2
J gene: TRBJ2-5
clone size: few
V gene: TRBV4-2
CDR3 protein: CASGPGAGDPKGTQYF
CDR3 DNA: TGTGCCAGCGGGCCAGGAGCGGGGGACCCTAAGGGGACCCAGTACTTC

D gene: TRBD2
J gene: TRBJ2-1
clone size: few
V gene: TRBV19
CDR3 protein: CASSMALAGFHEQFF
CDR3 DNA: TGTGCCAGTAGTATGGCCCTAGCGGGCTTCCATGAGCAGTTCTTC

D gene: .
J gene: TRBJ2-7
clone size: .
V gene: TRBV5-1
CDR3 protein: CASSPRMTATYEQYF
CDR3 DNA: TGCGCCAGCAGCCCACGAATGACAGCCACCTACGAGCAGTACTTC

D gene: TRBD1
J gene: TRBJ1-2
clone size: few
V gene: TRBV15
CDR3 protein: CATSRGDREITGYTF
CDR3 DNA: TGTGCCACCAGCAGAGGTGACAGGGAAATAACTGGCTACACCTTC

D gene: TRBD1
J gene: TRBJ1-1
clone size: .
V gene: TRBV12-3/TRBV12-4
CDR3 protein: CASSSGQGAEAFF
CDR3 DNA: TGTGCCAGCAGTTCCGGACAGGGGGCTGAAGCTTTCTTT

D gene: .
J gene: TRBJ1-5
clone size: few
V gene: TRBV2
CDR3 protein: CASSWIPQPQHF
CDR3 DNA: TGTGCCAGCAGTTGGATCCCTCAGCCCCAGCATTTT

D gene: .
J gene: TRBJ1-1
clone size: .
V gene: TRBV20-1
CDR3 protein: CSARDPENTEAFF
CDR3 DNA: TGCAGTGCTAGAGACCCAGAGAACACTGAAGCTTTCTTT

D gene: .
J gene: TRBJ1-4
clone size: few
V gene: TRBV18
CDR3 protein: CASSPLLPSSNEKLFF
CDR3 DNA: TGTGCCAGCTCACCATTACTGCCCTCAAGTAATGAAAAACTGTTTTTT

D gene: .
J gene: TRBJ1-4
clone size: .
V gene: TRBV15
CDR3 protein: CATSRGTGRDNEKLFF
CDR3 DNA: TGTGCCACCAGCAGAGGCACAGGGAGAGATAATGAAAAACTGTTTTTT

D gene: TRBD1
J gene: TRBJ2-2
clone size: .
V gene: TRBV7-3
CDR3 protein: CASSLRGQGSRKTGELFF
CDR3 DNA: TGTGCCAGCAGCTTACGAGGACAGGGGTCCCGGAAGACCGGGGAGCTGTTTTTT

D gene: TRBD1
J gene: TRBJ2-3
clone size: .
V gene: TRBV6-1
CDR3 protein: CASSEDRVTSTDTQYF
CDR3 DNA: TGTGCCAGCAGTGAGGACAGGGTTACTAGCACAGATACGCAGTATTTT

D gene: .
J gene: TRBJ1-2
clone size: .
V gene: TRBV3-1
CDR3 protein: CASSPPGRPGYTF
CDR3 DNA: TGTGCCAGCAGCCCCCCAGGGCGACCCGGCTACACCTTC

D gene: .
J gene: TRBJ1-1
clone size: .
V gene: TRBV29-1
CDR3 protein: CSVPDGPPYTEAFF
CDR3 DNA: TGCAGCGTCCCCGACGGACCCCCCTACACTGAAGCTTTCTTT

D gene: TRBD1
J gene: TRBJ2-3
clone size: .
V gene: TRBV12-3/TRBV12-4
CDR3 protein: CASSLGGTGIWADTQYF
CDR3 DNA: TGTGCCAGCAGTTTAGGCGGGACAGGGATATGGGCAGATACGCAGTATTTT

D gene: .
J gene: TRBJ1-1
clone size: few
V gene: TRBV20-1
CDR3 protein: CSARFDGLYTEAFF
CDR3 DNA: TGCAGTGCTAGATTCGACGGGTTGTACACTGAAGCTTTCTTT

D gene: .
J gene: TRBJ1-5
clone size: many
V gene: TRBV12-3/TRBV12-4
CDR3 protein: CASSSAGTVQPQHF
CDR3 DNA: TGTGCCAGCAGCTCCGCTGGGACCGTGCAGCCCCAGCATTTT

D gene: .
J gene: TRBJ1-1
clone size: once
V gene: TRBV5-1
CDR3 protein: CASSLEGFTEAFF
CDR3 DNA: TGCGCCAGCAGCTTGGAGGGGTTCACTGAAGCTTTCTTT

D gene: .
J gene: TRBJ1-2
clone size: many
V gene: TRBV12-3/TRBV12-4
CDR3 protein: CASSGGGGYTF
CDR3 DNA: TGTGCCAGCAGTGGGGGCGGGGGCTACACCTTC

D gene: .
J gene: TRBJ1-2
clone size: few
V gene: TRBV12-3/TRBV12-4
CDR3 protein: CASSALLYPSDGYTF
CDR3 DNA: TGTGCCAGCAGTGCGCTATTATATCCCAGTGATGGCTACACCTTC

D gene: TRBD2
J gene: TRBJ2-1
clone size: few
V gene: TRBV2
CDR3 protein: CASRLASGRAQNEQFF
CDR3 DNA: TGTGCCAGCAGATTAGCGAGCGGGAGGGCCCAAAATGAGCAGTTCTTC

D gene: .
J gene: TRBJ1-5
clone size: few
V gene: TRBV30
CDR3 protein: CAWNQGYLRQPQHF
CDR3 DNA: TGTGCCTGGAATCAGGGCTATCTAAGGCAGCCCCAGCATTTT

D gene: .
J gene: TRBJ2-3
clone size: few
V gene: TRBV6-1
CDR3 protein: CASSRGMVPTDTQYF
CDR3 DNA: TGTGCCAGCAGTAGGGGAATGGTCCCCACAGATACGCAGTATTTT

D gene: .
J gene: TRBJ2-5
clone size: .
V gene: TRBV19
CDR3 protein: CASSTGLAQETQYF
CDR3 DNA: TGTGCCAGTAGTACCGGACTGGCACAAGAGACCCAGTACTTC

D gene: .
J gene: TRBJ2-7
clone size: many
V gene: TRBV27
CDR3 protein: CASSLTGEGYEQYF
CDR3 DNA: TGTGCCAGCAGTTTAACAGGGGAGGGCTACGAGCAGTACTTC

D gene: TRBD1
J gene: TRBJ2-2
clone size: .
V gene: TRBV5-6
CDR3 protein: CASSTRRTGNTGELFF
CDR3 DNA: TGTGCCAGCAGCACAAGGCGGACAGGGAATACCGGGGAGCTGTTTTTT

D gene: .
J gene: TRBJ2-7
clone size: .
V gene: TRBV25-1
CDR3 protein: CASSEGHGAYEQYF
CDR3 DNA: TGTGCCAGCAGTGAGGGACACGGGGCGTACGAGCAGTACTTC

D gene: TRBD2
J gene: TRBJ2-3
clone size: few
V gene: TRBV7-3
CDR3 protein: CASSPGTSGGGSTDTQYF
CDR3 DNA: TGTGCCAGCAGTCCCGGGACTAGCGGGGGGGGGAGCACAGATACGCAGTATTTT

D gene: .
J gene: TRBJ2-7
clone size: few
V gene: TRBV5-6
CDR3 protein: CASSFSRRGPTYEQYF
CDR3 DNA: TGTGCCAGCAGCTTTTCACGCAGGGGACCAACCTACGAGCAGTACTTC

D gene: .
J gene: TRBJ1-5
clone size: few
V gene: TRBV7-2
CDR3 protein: CASSSSRDLTTTQPQHF
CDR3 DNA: TGTGCCAGCAGCTCCTCACGGGACCTCACTACAACTCAGCCCCAGCATTTT

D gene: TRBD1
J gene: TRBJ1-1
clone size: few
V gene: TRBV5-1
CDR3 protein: CASSVSQGAEAFF
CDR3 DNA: TGCGCCAGCAGCGTCTCGCAGGGGGCTGAAGCTTTCTTT

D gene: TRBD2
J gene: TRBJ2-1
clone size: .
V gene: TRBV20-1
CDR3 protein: CSARDGGRAGNEQFF
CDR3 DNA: TGCAGTGCTAGAGATGGCGGGAGGGCCGGAAATGAGCAGTTCTTC